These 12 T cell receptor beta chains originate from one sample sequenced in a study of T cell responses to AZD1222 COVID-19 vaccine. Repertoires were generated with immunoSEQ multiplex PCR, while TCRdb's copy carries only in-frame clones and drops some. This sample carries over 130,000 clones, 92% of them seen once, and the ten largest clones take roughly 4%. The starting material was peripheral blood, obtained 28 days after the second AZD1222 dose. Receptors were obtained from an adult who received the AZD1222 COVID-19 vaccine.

DNA of the CDR3: TGCGCCAGCAGCTTGGGGCCGACTCTTAATTCACCCCTCCACTTT. It is translated as CASSLGPTLNSPLHF. This chain connects TRBV5-1 to TRBJ1-6; D gene uncertain. This CDR3 spans 15 amino acids. Germline V lookup: CDR1 SGHRS, CDR2 YFSETQ. Trimming removed 0 bases at V and 6 bases at J, with 10 bases between.

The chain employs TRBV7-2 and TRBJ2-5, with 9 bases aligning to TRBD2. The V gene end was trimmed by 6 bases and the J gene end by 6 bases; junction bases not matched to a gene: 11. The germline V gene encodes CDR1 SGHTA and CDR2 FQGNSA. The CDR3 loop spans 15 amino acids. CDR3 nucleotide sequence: TGTGCCAGCAGTCTGGGCGGGGGGGCGCTAAAGACCCAGTACTTC. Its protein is CASSLGGGALKTQYF. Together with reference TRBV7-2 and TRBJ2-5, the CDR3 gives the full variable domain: GAGVSQSPSNKVTEKGKDVELRCDPISGHTALYWYRQSLGQGLEFLIYFQGNSAPDKSGLPSDRFSAERTGGSVSTLTIQRTQQEDSAVYLCASSLGGGALKTQYFGPGTRLLVL.

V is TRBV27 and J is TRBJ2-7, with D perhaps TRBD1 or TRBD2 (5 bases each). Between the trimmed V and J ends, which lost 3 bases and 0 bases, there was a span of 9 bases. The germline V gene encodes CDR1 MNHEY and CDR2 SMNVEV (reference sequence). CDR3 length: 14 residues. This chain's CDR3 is CASSFKGSSYEQYF. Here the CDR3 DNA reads TGTGCCAGCAGTTTTAAGGGGAGCTCCTACGAGCAGTACTTC.

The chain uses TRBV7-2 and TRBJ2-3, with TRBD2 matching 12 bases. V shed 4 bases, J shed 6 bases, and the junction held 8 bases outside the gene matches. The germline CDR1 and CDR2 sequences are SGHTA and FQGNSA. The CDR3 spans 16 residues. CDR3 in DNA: TGTGCCAGCAGCTCCGGACTAGCGGGGTACCAGGATACGCAGTATTTT. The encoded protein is CASSSGLAGYQDTQYF.

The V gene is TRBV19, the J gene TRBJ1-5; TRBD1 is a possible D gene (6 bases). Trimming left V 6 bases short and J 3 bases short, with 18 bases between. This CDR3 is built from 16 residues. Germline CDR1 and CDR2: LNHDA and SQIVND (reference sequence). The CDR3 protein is CASSPQGLGDNQPQHF. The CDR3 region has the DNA TGTGCCAGTAGCCCACAGGGTCTGGGGGACAATCAGCCCCAGCATTTT.

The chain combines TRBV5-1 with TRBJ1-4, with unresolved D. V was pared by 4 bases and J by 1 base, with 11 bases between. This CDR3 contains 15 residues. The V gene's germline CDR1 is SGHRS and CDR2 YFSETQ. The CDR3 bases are TGCGCCAGCAGCGGGAGTCTGGGAACTAATGAAAAACTGTTTTTT. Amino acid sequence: CASSGSLGTNEKLFF.

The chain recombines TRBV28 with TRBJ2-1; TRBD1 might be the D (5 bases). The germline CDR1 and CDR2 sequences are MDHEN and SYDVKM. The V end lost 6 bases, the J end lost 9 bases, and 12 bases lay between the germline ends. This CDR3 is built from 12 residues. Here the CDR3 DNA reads TGTGCCAGCAGCCTGAGGACAATTGAGCAGTTCTTC. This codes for CASSLRTIEQFF.

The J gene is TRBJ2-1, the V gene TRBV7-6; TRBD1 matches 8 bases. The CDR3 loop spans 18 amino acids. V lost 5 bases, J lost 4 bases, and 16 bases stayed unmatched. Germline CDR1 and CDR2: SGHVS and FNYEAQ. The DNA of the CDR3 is TGTGCCAGCAGCATCACCGGGACAGGTGGATCGTGGTACAATGAGCAGTTCTTC. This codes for CASSITGTGGSWYNEQFF.

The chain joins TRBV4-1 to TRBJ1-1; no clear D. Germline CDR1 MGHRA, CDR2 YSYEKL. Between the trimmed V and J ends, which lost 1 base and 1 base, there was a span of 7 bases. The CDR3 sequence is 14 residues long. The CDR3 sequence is CASSQVWGNTEAFF. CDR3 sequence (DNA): TGCGCCAGCAGCCAAGTCTGGGGGAACACTGAAGCTTTCTTT.

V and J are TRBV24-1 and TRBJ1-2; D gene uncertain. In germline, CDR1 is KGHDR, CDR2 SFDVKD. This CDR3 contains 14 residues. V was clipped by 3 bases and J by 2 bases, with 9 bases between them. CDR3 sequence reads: CATSDKPPNYGYTF. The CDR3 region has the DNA TGTGCCACCAGTGATAAGCCCCCCAACTATGGCTACACCTTC.

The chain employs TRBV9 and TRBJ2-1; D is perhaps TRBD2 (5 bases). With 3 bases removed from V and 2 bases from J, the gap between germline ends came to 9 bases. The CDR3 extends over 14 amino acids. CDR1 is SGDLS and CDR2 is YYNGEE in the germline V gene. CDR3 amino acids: CASSASGTYNEQFF. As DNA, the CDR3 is TGTGCCAGCAGCGCGAGCGGAACCTACAATGAGCAGTTCTTC.

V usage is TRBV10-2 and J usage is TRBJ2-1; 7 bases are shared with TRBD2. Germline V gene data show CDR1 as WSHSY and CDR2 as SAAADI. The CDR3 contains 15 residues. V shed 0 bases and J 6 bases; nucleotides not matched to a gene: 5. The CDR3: CASSESAGEGNEQFF. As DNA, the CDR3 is TGCGCCAGCAGTGAGTCGGCGGGAGAGGGCAATGAGCAGTTCTTC.